This T cell receptor beta chain was observed in a study of CD8+ T cells in alopecia areata. Study information: A 6-month period off drug followed tofacitinib, which lasted 6 to 18 months.

Isolated RNA was reverse transcribed into cDNA used as the sequencing template. The assay was immunoSEQ multiplex PCR, and TCRdb's table has in-frame clones only and misses some. The sample lists about 130,000 clones; roughly 54% were seen once. From alopecia areata patients, lesional scalp punch biopsies and peripheral blood were collected. This clone was counted a few times. V lost 0 bases, J lost 1 base, and 0 bases lay in between. Germline values: CDR1 LGHNA, CDR2 YNFKEQ. The CDR3 is made up of 12 amino acids. The source was CD4+ T cells sorted from blood, collected at week 0. The rearrangement uses TRBV4-2 and TRBJ2-5; D call uncertain. The receptor's source is a human donor with alopecia areata. The CDR3 here is CASSQDQETQYF. Written as DNA, the CDR3 is TGTGCCAGCAGCCAAGACCAAGAGACCCAGTACTTC.